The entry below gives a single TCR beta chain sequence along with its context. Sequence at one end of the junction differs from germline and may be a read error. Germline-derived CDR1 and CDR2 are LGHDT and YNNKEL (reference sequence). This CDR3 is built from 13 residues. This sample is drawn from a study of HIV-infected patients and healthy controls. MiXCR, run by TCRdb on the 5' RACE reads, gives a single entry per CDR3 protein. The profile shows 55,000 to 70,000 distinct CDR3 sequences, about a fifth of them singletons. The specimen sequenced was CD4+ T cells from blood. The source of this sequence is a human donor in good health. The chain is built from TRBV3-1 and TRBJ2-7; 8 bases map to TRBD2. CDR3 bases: TGTGCCAGCAGCCAAGAGAAACTAGCGGTGCCTGACTTC. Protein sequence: CASSQEKLAVPDF.